The 3 T cell receptor beta chains in this list originate from one sample, sequenced in a study of T cell responses to AZD1222 COVID-19 vaccine. The assay was immunoSEQ multiplex PCR, and TCRdb's table has in-frame clones only and misses some. Of tens of thousands of clones listed, 75% to 90% are singletons. The material sequenced was peripheral blood, taken 28 days after the second AZD1222 dose. The source is an adult who received the AZD1222 COVID-19 vaccine.

This clone was seen once. V gene TRBV6-5 combines with J gene TRBJ1-2, with D possibly matching TRBD1 (5 bases). CDR3 size: 12 residues. The V gene lost 6 bases and the J gene lost 11 bases, with 16 bases spanning the gap. Per the germline V gene, CDR1 is MNHEY and CDR2 is SVGAGI. As DNA, the CDR3 is TGTGCCAGCAGGTCAAGCGCCGGGGGTTACACCTTC. Its translation is CASRSSAGGYTF.

CDR3 residues: CATSDPTSERSSYNEQFF. The CDR3 nucleotides are TGTGCCACCAGTGATCCTACTAGCGAGCGAAGCTCCTACAATGAGCAGTTCTTC. The chain links TRBV24-1 to TRBJ2-1, with 7 positions matching TRBD2. The J segment lost 0 bases and the V segment lost 3 bases, leaving 10 bases of the junction unmatched. CDR1 KGHDR and CDR2 SFDVKD come from the germline V gene. The CDR3 extends over 18 amino acids.

This chain joins TRBV7-2 and TRBJ1-5; D remains ambiguous. The V and J ends lost 1 base and 5 bases respectively, with 12 bases between them. The V gene's germline CDR1 is SGHTA and CDR2 FQGNSA. The CDR3 runs to 15 residues. CDR3 nucleotide sequence: TGTGCCAGCAGCTTAGACTGGGGTCGTGATCAGCCCCAGCATTTT. Its protein product is CASSLDWGRDQPQHF.